This T cell receptor (beta chain) derives from a study of shared clonotypes between healthy human individuals. Regarding the study as a whole: The naive CD4 repertoires of a handful of donors were compared, and about 5% of clonotypes were shared. Large sequencing depth failed to make sorted-subset sequencing complete, rarefaction showed. The sampled material consisted only of blood, and tissue repertoires are likely to differ.

The sample holds one count of this clone. Its specificity is not known. The method was immunoSEQ multiplex PCR; TCRdb's version includes in-frame clones alone and lacks a portion of them. The sample comprises 2 million to 2.5 million clones, 90% to 97% of which are singletons, and roughly 0.13% rests with the top ten. Per the germline V gene, CDR1 is MGHRA and CDR2 is YSYEKL. CDR3 length: 15 residues. V dropped 0 bases and J dropped 2 bases, with 9 bases sitting between them. Input material: naive CD4+ T cells sorted from blood. Specified subset: CD45RA+ positively selected. J is TRBJ2-3 and V is TRBV4-1; the D is unclear. This sequence was found in a man between 18 and 35 years old in good health. This chain's CDR3 is CASSQEGESTDTQYF. In DNA form, the CDR3 reads TGCGCCAGCAGCCAAGAAGGCGAGTCCACAGATACGCAGTATTTT.